These T cell receptor beta chains were read from a single sample in a study of post-analysis software for immune sequencing data. TCRdb re-called the PCR reads through MiXCR, storing one row per CDR3 protein. The table shows a few hundred thousand distinct CDR3 sequences, with 30% to 45% occurring only once. Source material: blood. The receptor source for this set is a girl aged 5-17 years with multiple sclerosis. The CDR3 runs from the conserved cysteine through the conserved F or W. Each record gives: D gene, clone size, V gene, J gene, CDR3 protein, CDR3 DNA. D genes are given only for firm matches. For some rows the clone size is stated as once, few or many, or as a class when expanded; others skip it.

d_gene: TRBD1
abundance: many
v_gene: TRBV7-9
j_gene: TRBJ2-6
CDR3aa: CASSVDRGVPGANVLTF
CDR3nt: TGTGCCAGCAGCGTGGACAGGGGCGTTCCTGGGGCCAACGTCCTGACTTTC

d_gene: -
abundance: -
v_gene: TRBV20-1
j_gene: TRBJ2-1
CDR3aa: CSAPGGEYSYNERFF
CDR3nt: TGCAGTGCCCCGGGGGGCGAGTACTCCTACAATGAGCGGTTCTTC

d_gene: TRBD2
abundance: -
v_gene: TRBV20-1
j_gene: TRBJ2-1
CDR3aa: CSASRGLVDYNEQFF
CDR3nt: TGCAGTGCTAGCCGCGGACTAGTCGATTACAATGAGCAGTTCTTC

d_gene: -
abundance: many
v_gene: TRBV9
j_gene: TRBJ1-2
CDR3aa: CASSPGGAIGRYGYTF
CDR3nt: TGTGCCAGCAGCCCCGGGGGGGCAATCGGGAGATACGGCTACACCTTC

d_gene: -
abundance: -
v_gene: TRBV5-1
j_gene: TRBJ2-7
CDR3aa: CASSFRPGISDEQYF
CDR3nt: TGCGCCAGCAGCTTTAGGCCGGGGATCAGCGACGAGCAGTACTTC

d_gene: TRBD2
abundance: -
v_gene: TRBV12-3/TRBV12-4
j_gene: TRBJ2-7
CDR3aa: CASSSGGGVYEQYF
CDR3nt: TGTGCCAGCAGTTCTGGGGGGGGAGTCTACGAGCAGTACTTC

d_gene: -
abundance: -
v_gene: TRBV6-1
j_gene: TRBJ2-4
CDR3aa: CASSLTPGGVAKNIQYF
CDR3nt: TGTGCCAGCAGCCTTACCCCAGGGGGGGTAGCCAAAAACATTCAGTACTTC

d_gene: TRBD1
abundance: few
v_gene: TRBV27
j_gene: TRBJ1-4
CDR3aa: CASSFTGGVEKLFF
CDR3nt: TGTGCCAGCAGTTTCACAGGGGGCGTCGAAAAACTGTTTTTT

d_gene: -
abundance: -
v_gene: TRBV12-3/TRBV12-4
j_gene: TRBJ2-4
CDR3aa: CASSPEQGEEAKNIQYF
CDR3nt: TGTGCCAGCAGTCCGGAGCAGGGGGAGGAAGCCAAAAACATTCAGTACTTC

d_gene: -
abundance: many
v_gene: TRBV10-3
j_gene: TRBJ1-2
CDR3aa: CAISDPGSPTSGYTF
CDR3nt: TGTGCCATCAGTGACCCAGGATCCCCTACTAGTGGCTACACCTTC

d_gene: -
abundance: few
v_gene: TRBV5-8
j_gene: TRBJ2-1
CDR3aa: CASSLDRGQGSGISSYNEQFF
CDR3nt: TGTGCCAGCAGCTTGGACAGGGGGCAGGGTAGCGGGATCAGCTCCTACAATGAGCAGTTCTTC

d_gene: -
abundance: -
v_gene: TRBV6-1
j_gene: TRBJ2-7
CDR3aa: CASLPGPAHYEQYF
CDR3nt: TGTGCCAGCTTACCCGGCCCAGCACACTACGAGCAGTACTTC

d_gene: TRBD2
abundance: many
v_gene: TRBV7-9
j_gene: TRBJ2-3
CDR3aa: CASSSGTSGGPSDTQYF
CDR3nt: TGTGCCAGCAGCTCCGGGACTAGCGGGGGGCCGTCAGATACGCAGTATTTT

d_gene: TRBD2
abundance: many
v_gene: TRBV20-1
j_gene: TRBJ2-1
CDR3aa: CSAWRGADEQFF
CDR3nt: TGCAGTGCGTGGCGGGGGGCCGATGAGCAGTTCTTC

d_gene: TRBD1
abundance: -
v_gene: TRBV12-3/TRBV12-4
j_gene: TRBJ1-2
CDR3aa: CASISQGALYGYTF
CDR3nt: TGTGCCAGCATCTCCCAGGGGGCGCTTTATGGCTACACCTTC

d_gene: -
abundance: -
v_gene: TRBV6-2/TRBV6-3
j_gene: TRBJ2-4
CDR3aa: CASTLGSLNIQYF
CDR3nt: TGTGCCAGCACGCTGGGATCGTTAAACATTCAGTACTTC

d_gene: TRBD2
abundance: -
v_gene: TRBV5-1
j_gene: TRBJ2-1
CDR3aa: CASRSVAGDHNEQFF
CDR3nt: TGCGCCAGCAGATCGGTAGCGGGGGACCACAATGAGCAGTTCTTC

d_gene: -
abundance: -
v_gene: TRBV11-2
j_gene: TRBJ1-2
CDR3aa: CASSLDARARYTF
CDR3nt: TGTGCCAGCAGCTTAGATGCCAGGGCGCGGTACACCTTC

d_gene: TRBD2
abundance: many
v_gene: TRBV7-3
j_gene: TRBJ2-2
CDR3aa: CASSPGTSGQGELFF
CDR3nt: TGTGCCAGCAGCCCCGGGACTAGCGGTCAGGGGGAGCTGTTTTTT

d_gene: -
abundance: few
v_gene: TRBV20-1
j_gene: TRBJ1-3
CDR3aa: CSATGPPGNTIYF
CDR3nt: TGCAGTGCTACAGGTCCTCCTGGAAACACCATATATTTT

d_gene: -
abundance: -
v_gene: TRBV28
j_gene: TRBJ2-7
CDR3aa: CASTHSGGAPYEQYF
CDR3nt: TGTGCCAGCACCCACTCGGGGGGCGCACCGTACGAGCAGTACTTC

d_gene: -
abundance: -
v_gene: TRBV20-1
j_gene: TRBJ2-1
CDR3aa: CSARAGGKYNEQFF
CDR3nt: TGCAGTGCTAGAGCAGGGGGGAAGTACAATGAGCAGTTCTTC

d_gene: -
abundance: -
v_gene: TRBV12-3/TRBV12-4
j_gene: TRBJ2-1
CDR3aa: CASSSVNRDRHNEQFF
CDR3nt: TGTGCCAGCAGTTCAGTGAACAGGGACCGACACAATGAGCAGTTCTTC